This T cell receptor (beta chain) was captured by sequencing in a study of shared clonotypes between healthy human individuals. Study-wide context: Two women and a few men aged 18 to 49 served as donors.

Running of the assay took place at deep level. Each PCR replicate from the sorted subsets contained about 180 ng DNA, which is tens of thousands of T cell genomes. Using immunoSEQ multiplex PCR, the repertoire was profiled, and TCRdb retains in-frame clones only, with some absent. Of approximately 2,000,000 clones in the sample, 92% were seen once. Comments on this clone: Its target is not known.

Study observations and caveats: A reduction in generation probabilities was seen for non-shared clonotypes relative to those shared by all four donors.

Per germline, CDR1 MGHRA and CDR2 YSYEKL. This CDR3 is 14 amino acids long. Trimming took 1 base from V and 7 from J, leaving 11 bases between them. The TCR was taken from a man aged 18-30 years in good health. Some clones in this sample may be carry-over from other donors' samples. This chain links TRBV4-1 with TRBJ2-1, with D possibly being TRBD2 (6 bases). Sequenced: naive CD4+ T cells from PBMCs. Subset noted: CD45RA+ positively selected. The CDR3 DNA reads as TGCGCCAGCAGCCAAGGGCGGGACCCGAATGAGCAGTTCTTC. It specifies CASSQGRDPNEQFF.